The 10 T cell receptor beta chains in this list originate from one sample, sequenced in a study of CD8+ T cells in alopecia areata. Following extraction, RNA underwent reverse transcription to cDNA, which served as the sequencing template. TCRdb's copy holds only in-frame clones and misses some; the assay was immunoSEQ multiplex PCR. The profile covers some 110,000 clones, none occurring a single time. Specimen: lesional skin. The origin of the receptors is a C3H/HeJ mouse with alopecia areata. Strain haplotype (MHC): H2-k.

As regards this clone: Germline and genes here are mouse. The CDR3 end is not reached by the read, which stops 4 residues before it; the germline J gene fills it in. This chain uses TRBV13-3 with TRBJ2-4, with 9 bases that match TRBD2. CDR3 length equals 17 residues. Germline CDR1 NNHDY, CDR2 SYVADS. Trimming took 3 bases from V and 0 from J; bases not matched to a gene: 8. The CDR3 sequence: CASSGPGTGLSQNTLYF. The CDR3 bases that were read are TGTGCCAGCAGTGGTCCCGGGACTGGGCTTAGTCAAAAC.

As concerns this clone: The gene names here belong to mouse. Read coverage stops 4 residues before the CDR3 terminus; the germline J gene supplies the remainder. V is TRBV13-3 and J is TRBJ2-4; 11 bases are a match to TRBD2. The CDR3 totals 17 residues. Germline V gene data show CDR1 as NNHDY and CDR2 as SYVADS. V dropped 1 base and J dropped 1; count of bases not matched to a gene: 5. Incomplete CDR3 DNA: TGTGCCAGCAGTGATCCGGGACTGGGGGTTGGTCAAAAC. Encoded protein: CASSDPGLGVGQN. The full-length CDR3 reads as CASSDPGLGVGQNTLYF.

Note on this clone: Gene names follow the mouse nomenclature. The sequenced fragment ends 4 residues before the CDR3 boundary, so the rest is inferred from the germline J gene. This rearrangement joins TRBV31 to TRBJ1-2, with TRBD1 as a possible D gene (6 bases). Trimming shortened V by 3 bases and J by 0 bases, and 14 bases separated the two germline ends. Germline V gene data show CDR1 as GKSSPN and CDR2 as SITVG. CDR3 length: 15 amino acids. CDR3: CAWSSPGQTNSDYTF. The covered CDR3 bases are TGTGCCTGGAGCAGTCCGGGACAAACAAACTCC.

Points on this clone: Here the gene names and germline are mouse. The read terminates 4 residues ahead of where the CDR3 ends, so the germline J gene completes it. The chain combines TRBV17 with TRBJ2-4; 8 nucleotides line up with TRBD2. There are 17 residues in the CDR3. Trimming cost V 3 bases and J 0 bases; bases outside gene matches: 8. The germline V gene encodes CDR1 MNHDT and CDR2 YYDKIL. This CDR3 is CASSSLGTGLSQNTLYF. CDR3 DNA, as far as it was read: TGTGCTAGCAGTAGCCTCGGGACTGGCCTTAGTCAAAAC.

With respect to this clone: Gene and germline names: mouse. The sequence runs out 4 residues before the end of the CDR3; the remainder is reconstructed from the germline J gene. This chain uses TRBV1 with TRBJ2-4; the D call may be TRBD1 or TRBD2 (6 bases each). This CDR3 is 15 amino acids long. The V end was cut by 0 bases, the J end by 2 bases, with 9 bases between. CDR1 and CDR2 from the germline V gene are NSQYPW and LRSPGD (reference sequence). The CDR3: CTCSAEGANQNTLYF. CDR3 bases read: TGCACCTGCAGTGCAGAGGGGGCGAATCAAAAC.

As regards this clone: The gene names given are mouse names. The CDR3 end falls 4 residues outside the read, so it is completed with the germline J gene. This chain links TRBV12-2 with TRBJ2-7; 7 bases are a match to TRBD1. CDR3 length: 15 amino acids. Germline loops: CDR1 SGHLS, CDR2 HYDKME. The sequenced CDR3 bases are TGTGCCAGCTCTCTCACCGGGACAGAAAAATAT. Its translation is CASSLTGTEKY. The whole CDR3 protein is CASSLTGTEKYEQYF.

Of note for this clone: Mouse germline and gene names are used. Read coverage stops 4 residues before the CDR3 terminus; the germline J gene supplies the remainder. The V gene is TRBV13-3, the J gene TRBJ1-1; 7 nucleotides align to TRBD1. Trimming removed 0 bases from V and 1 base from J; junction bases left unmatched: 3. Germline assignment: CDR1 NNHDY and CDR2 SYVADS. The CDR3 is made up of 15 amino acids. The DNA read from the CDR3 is TGTGCCAGCAGTGATGGGGGGACAGTAAACACA. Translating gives CASSDGGTVNT. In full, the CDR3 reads CASSDGGTVNTEVFF.

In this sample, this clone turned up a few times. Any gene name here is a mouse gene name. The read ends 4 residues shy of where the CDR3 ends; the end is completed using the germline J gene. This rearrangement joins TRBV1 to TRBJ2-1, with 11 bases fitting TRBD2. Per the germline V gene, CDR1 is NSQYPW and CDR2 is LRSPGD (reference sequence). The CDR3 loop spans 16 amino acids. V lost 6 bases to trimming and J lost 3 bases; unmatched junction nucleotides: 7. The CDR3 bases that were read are TGCACCTGCAGCAACGGACTGGGGGGTGCCTATGCT. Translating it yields CTCSNGLGGAYA. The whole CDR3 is CTCSNGLGGAYAEQFF.

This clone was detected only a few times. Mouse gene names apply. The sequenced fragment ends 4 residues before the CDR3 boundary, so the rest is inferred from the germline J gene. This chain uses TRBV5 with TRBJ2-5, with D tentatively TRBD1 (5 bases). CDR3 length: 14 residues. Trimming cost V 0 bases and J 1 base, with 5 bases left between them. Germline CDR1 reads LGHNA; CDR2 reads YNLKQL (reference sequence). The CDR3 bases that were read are TGTGCCAGCAGCCAAGACAGGGACCAAGAC. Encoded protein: CASSQDRDQD. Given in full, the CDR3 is CASSQDRDQDTQYF.

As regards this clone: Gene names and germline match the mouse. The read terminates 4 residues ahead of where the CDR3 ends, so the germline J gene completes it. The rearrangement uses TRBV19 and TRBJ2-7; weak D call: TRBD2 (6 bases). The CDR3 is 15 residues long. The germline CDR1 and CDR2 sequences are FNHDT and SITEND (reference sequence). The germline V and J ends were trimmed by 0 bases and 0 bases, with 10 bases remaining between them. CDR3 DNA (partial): TGTGCCAGCAGTATAGTAACGGGGGGCTCCTAT. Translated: CASSIVTGGSY. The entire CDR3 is CASSIVTGGSYEQYF.